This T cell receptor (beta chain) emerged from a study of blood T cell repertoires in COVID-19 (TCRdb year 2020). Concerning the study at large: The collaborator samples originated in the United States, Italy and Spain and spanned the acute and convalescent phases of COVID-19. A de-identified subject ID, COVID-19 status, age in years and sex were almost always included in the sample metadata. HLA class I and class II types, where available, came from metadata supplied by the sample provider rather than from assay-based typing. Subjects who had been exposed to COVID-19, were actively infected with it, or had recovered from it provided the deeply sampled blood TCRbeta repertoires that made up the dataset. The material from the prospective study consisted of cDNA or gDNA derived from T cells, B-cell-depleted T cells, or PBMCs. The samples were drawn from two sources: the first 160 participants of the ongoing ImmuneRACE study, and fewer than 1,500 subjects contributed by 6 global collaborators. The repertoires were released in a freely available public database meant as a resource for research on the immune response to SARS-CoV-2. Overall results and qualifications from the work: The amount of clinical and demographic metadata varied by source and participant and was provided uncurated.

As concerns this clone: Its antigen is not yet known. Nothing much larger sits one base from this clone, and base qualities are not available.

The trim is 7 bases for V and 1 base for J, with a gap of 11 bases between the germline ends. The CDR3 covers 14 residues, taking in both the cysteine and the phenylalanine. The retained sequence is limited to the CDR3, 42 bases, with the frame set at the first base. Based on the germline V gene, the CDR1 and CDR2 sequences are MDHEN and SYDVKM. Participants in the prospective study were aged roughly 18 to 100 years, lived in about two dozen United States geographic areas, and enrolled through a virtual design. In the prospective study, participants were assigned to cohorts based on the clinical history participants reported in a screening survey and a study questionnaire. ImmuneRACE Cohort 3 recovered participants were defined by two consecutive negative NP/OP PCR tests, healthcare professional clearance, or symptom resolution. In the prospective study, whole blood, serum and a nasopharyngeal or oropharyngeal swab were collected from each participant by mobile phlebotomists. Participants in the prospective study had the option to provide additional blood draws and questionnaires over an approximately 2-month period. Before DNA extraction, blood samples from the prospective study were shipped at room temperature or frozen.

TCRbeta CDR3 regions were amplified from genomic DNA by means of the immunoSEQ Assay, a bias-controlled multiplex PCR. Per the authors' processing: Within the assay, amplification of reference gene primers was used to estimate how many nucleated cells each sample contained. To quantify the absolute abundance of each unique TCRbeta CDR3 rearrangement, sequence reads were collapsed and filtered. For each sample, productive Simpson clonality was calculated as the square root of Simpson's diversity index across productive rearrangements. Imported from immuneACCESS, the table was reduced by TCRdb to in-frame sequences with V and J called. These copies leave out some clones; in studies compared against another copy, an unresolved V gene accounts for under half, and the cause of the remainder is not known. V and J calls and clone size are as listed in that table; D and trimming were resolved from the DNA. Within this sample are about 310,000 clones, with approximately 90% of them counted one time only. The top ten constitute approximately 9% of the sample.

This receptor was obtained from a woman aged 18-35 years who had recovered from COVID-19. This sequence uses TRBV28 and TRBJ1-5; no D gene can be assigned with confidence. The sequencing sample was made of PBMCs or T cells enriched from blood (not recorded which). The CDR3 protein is CASTGDISNQPQHF. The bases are TGTGCCAGCACCGGGGATATCAGCAATCAGCCCCAGCATTTT.